This T cell receptor (beta chain) was retrieved from a study of blood T cells in healthy people across ages. Whole-study results and caveats: The unsorted PBMCs prevented any conclusive comparison of naive versus antigen-experienced cells.

Primed by a sample-barcoded 5' primer and a J-beta primer mix, a second PCR proceeded for 7 to 11 cycles. Using its own MiXCR run on the 5' RACE reads, TCRdb lists one record per CDR3 protein. The profile shows roughly 1,800,000 distinct CDR3 sequences, just under 50% of them singletons. With respect to this clonotype: Antigen unknown.

This CDR3 has 14 residues. Germline loops: CDR1 SGHTA, CDR2 FQGTGA. Trimming took 3 bases from V and 4 from J, leaving 11 bases between them. The authors extracted at least 5 micrograms of total RNA per sample. Sequenced sample: blood. This sequence was found in a middle-aged woman in good health. The rearrangement links TRBV7-3 to TRBJ2-3; the D gene is possibly TRBD2 (6 bases). In nucleotides, the CDR3 is TGTGCCAGCAGCTTTAGCGGCCGCCCAGATACGCAGTATTTT. This codes for CASSFSGRPDTQYF.